These T cell receptor beta chains were read from a single sample in a study of T cell repertoires in cytomegalovirus infection. Each CDR3 protein gets one entry after TCRdb re-called the reads with MiXCR. The data hold roughly 320,000 distinct CDR3 sequences, with 9% to 9.5% observed a single time. The sequenced material came from PBMCs. The receptors stem from a human donor in good health (CMV status not recorded). Some clones in this sample may be carry-over from other donors' samples. The conserved cysteine and the conserved F or W are not part of the CDR3 here. The order of the fields is CDR3 protein, V gene, J gene.

CDR3aa: ASSLGGRGGVYEQY
v_gene: TRBV12-3/TRBV12-4
j_gene: TRBJ2-7

CDR3aa: ASSQDPGTKETQY
v_gene: TRBV4-1
j_gene: TRBJ2-5

CDR3aa: ASSLGFDTQY
v_gene: TRBV7-2
j_gene: TRBJ2-3

CDR3aa: ASSAGGTTAATQY
v_gene: TRBV7-2
j_gene: TRBJ2-3

CDR3aa: ASNHPGGGEAF
v_gene: TRBV7-2
j_gene: TRBJ1-1

CDR3aa: ASSSRPRQGTDTQY
v_gene: TRBV11-2
j_gene: TRBJ2-3

CDR3aa: AMGRNEQF
v_gene: TRBV10-3
j_gene: TRBJ2-1

CDR3aa: ASSEGTKSETQY
v_gene: TRBV7-9
j_gene: TRBJ2-5

CDR3aa: ASSFDRDNSPLH
v_gene: TRBV27
j_gene: TRBJ1-6

CDR3aa: ATGKSPMEETQY
v_gene: TRBV15
j_gene: TRBJ2-5

CDR3aa: ASSLGQGKDTQY
v_gene: TRBV7-9
j_gene: TRBJ2-3

CDR3aa: ASSPQGMGSYEQY
v_gene: TRBV7-2
j_gene: TRBJ2-7

CDR3aa: ASSPGWGKADTQY
v_gene: TRBV7-2
j_gene: TRBJ2-3

CDR3aa: ASSRLGGEETQY
v_gene: TRBV3-1
j_gene: TRBJ2-5

CDR3aa: ASSLADGRTALH
v_gene: TRBV27
j_gene: TRBJ1-6

CDR3aa: ASRRSDTQY
v_gene: TRBV19
j_gene: TRBJ2-3

CDR3aa: ASKEIAGFDRELF
v_gene: TRBV4-2
j_gene: TRBJ2-2

CDR3aa: SVAAGTNTGELF
v_gene: TRBV29-1
j_gene: TRBJ2-2

CDR3aa: ASSPRDRGWVGGYT
v_gene: TRBV12-3/TRBV12-4
j_gene: TRBJ1-2

CDR3aa: ASSLDRGSGELF
v_gene: TRBV7-2
j_gene: TRBJ2-2

CDR3aa: ASSLRAPTIQY
v_gene: TRBV7-2
j_gene: TRBJ2-4

CDR3aa: ASSFSPSGTYEQY
v_gene: TRBV7-6
j_gene: TRBJ2-7

CDR3aa: ASSLNAREAGGEQF
v_gene: TRBV7-2
j_gene: TRBJ2-1